Listed here are 9 T cell receptor beta chains from one sample, sequenced in a study of T cells in Graves' hyperthyroidism and ophthalmopathy. Template material for amplifying TCR beta CDR3 regions consisted of RNA transcripts. First-round RT-PCR targeting the TCR CDR3 was performed with the HTBI primer set. One entry per CDR3 protein results from TCRdb running MiXCR on the multiplex PCR reads. Here the sample spans a few hundred thousand distinct CDR3 sequences, about a sixth being singletons. Sequences were obtained from blood. These receptors were collected from a woman aged 18-30 years with Graves' hyperthyroidism.

The sample holds many counts of this clonotype. This sequence joins TRBV2 and TRBJ1-4, with D unresolved. The length of the CDR3 is 12 residues. Per the germline V gene, CDR1 is SNHLY and CDR2 is FYNNEI. Trimming cost V 4 bases and J 4 bases, with 4 bases left between them. This CDR3 is CASSGSNEKLFF. CDR3 nucleotides: TGTGCCAGCAGTGGCAGTAATGAAAAACTGTTTTTT.

The CDR3 reads CASSSDSSSPLHF. Written as DNA, the CDR3 is TGTGCCAGCAGCTCGGACAGTTCCTCACCCCTCCACTTT. The chain combines TRBV11-2 with TRBJ1-6, with TRBD1 as a possible D gene (6 bases). V was pared by 4 bases and J by 10 bases, with 11 bases between. Germline V lookup: CDR1 SGHAT, CDR2 FQNNGV. The CDR3 length is 13 residues.

The chain joins TRBV12-3 or TRBV12-4 to TRBJ2-7; perhaps TRBD1 as D (5 bases). This CDR3 has 16 amino acids. Trimming pared 5 bases from V and 0 bases from J, leaving 17 bases between. Here the CDR3 DNA reads TGTGCCAGCAGTGAAAGTGGGGCCGATAACTCCTACGAGCAGTACTTC. It encodes CASSESGADNSYEQYF.

With regard to this clonotype: A read error is possible here, since a much larger clone lies one base away. The CDR3 end shows no conserved phenylalanine or tryptophan, and so a read error is likely. The chain joins TRBV6-1 to TRBJ1-2, with D hard to call. Germline V gene data show CDR1 as MNHNS and CDR2 as SASEGT. V lost 6 bases and J 3 bases, leaving 8 bases between the germline ends. CDR3 length: 12 residues. The CDR3 DNA is TGTGCCAGCAGGCCAAATCACTATGGCTACACCCTC. Translated: CASRPNHYGYTL.

In this sample, this clonotype turned up a few times. This chain connects TRBV9 to TRBJ2-7; D may be TRBD2 (5 bases). Trimming shortened V by 3 bases and J by 0 bases, and 16 bases separated the two germline ends. Germline V lookup: CDR1 SGDLS, CDR2 YYNGEE. CDR3 length equals 16 residues. This CDR3 is CASSENGLGNSYEQYF. The CDR3 DNA reads TGTGCCAGCAGCGAAAATGGACTGGGGAACTCCTACGAGCAGTACTTC.

This clonotype was recorded a few times. One end of the junction varies from germline; a read error may be responsible. The chain couples TRBV6-1 to TRBJ2-6; D is undetermined. This CDR3 comprises 13 residues. Germline V CDR1 and CDR2: MNHNS, SASEGT. CDR3 residues: CASRSSWANVLTF. The CDR3 DNA follows: TGTGCCAGCAGATCCTCTTGGGCCAACGTCCTGACTTTC.

In this sample, this clonotype turned up a few times. One end of the junction fails to match germline, which may point to a read error. The chain carries TRBV18 and TRBJ2-5; the D gene is possibly TRBD2 (5 bases). The CDR3 is made up of 16 amino acids. Germline assignment: CDR1 KGHSH and CDR2 LQKENI. For the CDR3, the DNA is TGTACCAGCTCCCCCGGACTCGCTGCGTACCAAGAGACCCAGTACTTC. It encodes CTSSPGLAAYQETQYF.

This clonotype was detected many times. The CDR3 sequence: CASSYYLYEQYF. CDR3 sequence (DNA): TGTGCCAGCAGTTATTACCTCTACGAGCAGTACTTC. This sequence joins TRBV12-3 or TRBV12-4 and TRBJ2-7; D is unresolved. CDR3 length equals 12 residues. Trimming removed 4 bases from V and 3 bases from J, with 7 bases in between.

V and J are TRBV3-1 and TRBJ2-7; no reliable D call. V lost 0 bases, J lost 0 bases, and 12 bases lay in between. CDR1 LGHDT and CDR2 YNNKEL come from the germline V gene (reference sequence). CDR3 length: 16 residues. The CDR3 protein is CASSQETAISSYEQYF. The DNA of the CDR3 is TGTGCCAGCAGCCAAGAGACGGCTATCAGCTCCTACGAGCAGTACTTC.